The rows below give T cell receptor beta chains drawn from one sample of a study of glioma-infiltrating T cells. TCRdb passed the multiplex PCR reads through MiXCR, listing each CDR3 protein once. The sample lists a few hundred thousand distinct CDR3 sequences, 41% occurring once. Sequenced sample: glioma tissue, nonneoplastic brain tissue, or PBMCs (not recorded which). Every receptor here comes from a human donor with low-grade glioma or glioblastoma, undergoing nonglioma brain surgery, or in good health (not recorded which). Each CDR3 is given with its conserved first and last residue. A D gene is named only where the DNA matches it firmly. For some rows the clone size is stated as once, few or many, or as a class when expanded; others skip it.

- - TRBJ2-1 TRBV19 CATSGTPPGQFF TGTGCCACCTCCGGTACGCCCCCAGGGCAGTTCTTC
- TRBD1 TRBJ2-5 TRBV7-3 CASSLTRGYQETQYF TGTGCCAGCAGCTTAACCAGGGGGTACCAAGAGACCCAGTACTTC
- - TRBJ2-3 TRBV4-2 CASSQDLPGRSQCF TGTGCCAGCAGCCAAGATTTGCCAGGGAGATCGCAGTGTTTT
many - TRBJ2-5 TRBV27 CASTLRIGETQYF TGTGCCAGCACCCTCCGGATCGGAGAGACCCAGTACTTC
- - TRBJ2-5 TRBV19 CASSFRDTETQYF TGTGCCAGTAGTTTCCGGGACACGGAGACCCAGTACTTC
- - TRBJ1-2 TRBV7-9 CASSSRNNYGYTF TGTGCCAGCAGCTCCAGGAACAACTATGGCTACACCTTC
few TRBD1 TRBJ1-1 TRBV2 CASSRDRGALNTEAFF TGTGCCAGCAGCCGGGACAGGGGGGCCCTGAACACTGAAGCTTTCTTT
- - TRBJ2-2 TRBV12-3/TRBV12-4 CASSGGRNTGELFF TGTGCCAGCAGTGGGGGACGGAACACCGGGGAGCTGTTTTTT
many - TRBJ2-4 TRBV6-2/TRBV6-3 CASIDGRLAKNIQYF TGTGCCAGCATCGACGGACGACTAGCCAAAAACATTCAGTACTTC
few - TRBJ1-2 TRBV28 CASSAGGANYGYTF TGTGCCAGCAGCGCTGGGGGGGCCAACTATGGCTACACCTTC
- - TRBJ1-2 TRBV7-2 CASSLVGGDYGYTF TGTGCCAGCAGCTTAGTCGGCGGGGACTATGGCTACACCTTC
- - TRBJ2-1 TRBV4-1 CASSQVEWASRQFF TGCGCCAGCAGCCAAGTGGAGTGGGCTTCCCGCCAGTTCTTC
- TRBD2 TRBJ2-7 TRBV15 CATSRAPSGRAYEQYF TGTGCCACCAGCAGAGCACCTAGCGGGAGGGCCTACGAGCAGTACTTC
many - TRBJ1-2 TRBV28 CASSFTGNYGYTF TGTGCCAGCAGTTTTACGGGGAACTATGGCTACACCTTC
many TRBD1 TRBJ2-7 TRBV6-1 CASRIRQGFEQYF TGTGCCAGCAGAATAAGACAGGGTTTCGAGCAGTACTTC
many TRBD2 TRBJ2-3 TRBV4-2 CASNPTGRVEDTQYF TGTGCCAGCAACCCAACCGGGAGGGTTGAAGATACGCAGTATTTT
few - TRBJ2-5 TRBV7-2 CASSFSHLETQYF TGTGCCAGCAGCTTTTCACATCTAGAGACCCAGTACTTC
many - TRBJ2-5 TRBV28 CASSSISPETQYF TGTGCCAGCAGTTCAATTAGCCCAGAGACCCAGTACTTC
many TRBD1 TRBJ2-1 TRBV27 CASSLGTGGLEQFF TGTGCCAGCAGTTTAGGGACAGGGGGACTAGAGCAGTTCTTC
many - TRBJ1-2 TRBV6-6 CASSYLFGERDYGYTF TGTGCCAGCAGTTACTTGTTTGGAGAGCGTGACTATGGCTACACCTTC
- TRBD2 TRBJ2-3 TRBV14 CASSQRAGRSTDTQYF TGTGCCAGCAGCCAAAGAGCGGGACGGAGCACAGATACGCAGTATTTT
- - TRBJ1-1 TRBV6-2/TRBV6-3 CASTFGARVNTEAFF TGTGCCAGCACCTTTGGGGCCAGAGTGAACACTGAAGCTTTCTTT
- - TRBJ2-1 TRBV29-1 CSVGGGKGSYNEQFF TGCAGCGTGGGGGGGGGCAAGGGCTCCTACAATGAGCAGTTCTTC
- - TRBJ1-1 TRBV6-1 CASTFRDWHAAFF TGTGCCAGCACTTTCAGGGACTGGCATGCAGCTTTCTTT
- TRBD2 TRBJ2-6 TRBV7-9 CASSLAPSGGDSGANVLTF TGTGCCAGCAGCTTAGCGCCTAGCGGGGGTGACTCTGGGGCCAACGTCCTGACTTTC
many - TRBJ1-1 TRBV20-1 CSVKKRGANTEAFF TGCAGTGTTAAAAAGCGCGGGGCTAACACTGAAGCTTTCTTT
- - TRBJ1-1 TRBV7-3 CASSSAGYTEAFF TGTGCCAGCAGCTCCGCGGGGTACACTGAAGCTTTCTTT
many - TRBJ2-3 TRBV6-1 CASSPGWSSTDTQYF TGTGCCAGCAGTCCCGGGTGGAGTAGCACAGATACGCAGTATTTT
- - TRBJ2-7 TRBV28 CASRGVGRREQYF TGTGCCAGCAGGGGGGTAGGGAGACGAGAGCAGTACTTC
few - TRBJ2-3 TRBV28 CANHPADCTDTQYF TGTGCCAACCATCCTGCGGATTGCACAGATACGCAGTATTTT
few - TRBJ2-5 TRBV28 CASSTPRGGETQYF TGTGCCAGCAGTACCCCTCGGGGAGGTGAGACCCAGTACTTC
few - TRBJ1-5 TRBV15 CATSRDGVSNQPQHF TGTGCCACCAGCAGAGATGGGGTCAGCAATCAGCCCCAGCATTTT
few TRBD1 TRBJ1-1 TRBV18 CASSPYRDRGDSTEAFF TGTGCCAGCTCACCCTACCGGGACAGGGGGGATAGCACTGAAGCTTTCTTT
- TRBD1 TRBJ2-1 TRBV7-2 CASSPRDRDTNEQFF TGTGCCAGCAGCCCCCGGGACAGAGATACTAATGAGCAGTTCTTC
- - TRBJ1-2 TRBV7-2 CASSLYSSNYGYTF TGTGCCAGCAGCTTATACAGCTCTAACTATGGCTACACCTTC
- - TRBJ1-1 TRBV29-1 CRSIPRQLNLFRTEAFF TGCAGGTCTATTCCAAGACAGCTAAATCTTTTTCGGACTGAAGCTTTCTTT
many - TRBJ2-7 TRBV27 CASSPQSSYEQYF TGTGCCAGCAGTCCACAAAGCTCCTACGAGCAGTACTTC
- TRBD2 TRBJ2-5 TRBV7-9 CASSLLAGEGETQYF TGTGCCAGCAGCTTGCTAGCGGGAGAGGGAGAGACCCAGTACTTC
many - TRBJ2-7 TRBV6-2/TRBV6-3 CASSLMGSYEQYF TGTGCCAGCAGTTTAATGGGCTCCTACGAGCAGTACTTC
- - TRBJ1-5 TRBV20-1 CSALTGPNQPQHF TGCAGTGCCCTGACAGGCCCAAATCAGCCCCAGCATTTT
many - TRBJ2-1 TRBV6-1 CASSQGPPGFF TGTGCCAGCAGTCAGGGACCTCCAGGGTTCTTC
- - TRBJ2-5 TRBV24-1 CATSPTEQETQYF TGTGCCACCAGTCCGACGGAGCAAGAGACCCAGTACTTC
- - TRBJ2-5 TRBV12-3/TRBV12-4 CASSFNRRETQYF TGTGCCAGCAGTTTTAACAGGCGGGAGACCCAGTACTTC
few TRBD2 TRBJ2-5 TRBV7-2 CASSLSLAGVIETQYF TGTGCCAGCAGCTTATCCCTAGCGGGAGTCATTGAGACCCAGTACTTC
- - TRBJ1-1 TRBV12-3/TRBV12-4 CASRPGGTNTEAFF TGTGCCAGCAGGCCTGGGGGTACGAACACTGAAGCTTTCTTT
- TRBD1 TRBJ2-1 TRBV28 CASSLSGTGANEQFF TGTGCCAGCAGCCTCTCCGGGACAGGGGCAAATGAGCAGTTCTTC
- - TRBJ2-3 TRBV7-2 CASSPSYPDTQYF TGTGCCAGCAGCCCTAGTTACCCAGATACGCAGTATTTT
- TRBD2 TRBJ2-1 TRBV15 CATGRVSVAGVNNEQFF TGTGCCACCGGCAGGGTATCGGTAGCGGGAGTGAACAATGAGCAGTTCTTC
- - TRBJ1-4 TRBV15 CATSRDKLPRATNEKLFF TGTGCCACCAGCAGAGACAAGTTGCCGAGGGCAACTAATGAAAAACTGTTTTTT
many - TRBJ2-3 TRBV7-8 CASSPPRGGPDTQYF TGTGCCAGCAGCCCCCCCCGAGGGGGGCCAGATACGCAGTATTTT
few - TRBJ2-3 TRBV28 CASSRGATRGFADTQYF TGTGCCAGCAGTAGAGGGGCGACCCGGGGGTTCGCAGATACGCAGTATTTT
few - TRBJ2-2 TRBV6-1 CAISVKETGELFF TGTGCCATCAGTGTTAAAGAGACCGGGGAGCTGTTTTTT
- - TRBJ2-7 TRBV7-8 CASSPRRYRVSYEQYF TGTGCCAGCAGCCCAAGGAGATACCGGGTCAGCTACGAGCAGTACTTC
- - TRBJ2-5 TRBV29-1 CSVRWGETQYF TGCAGCGTTAGGTGGGGAGAGACCCAGTACTTC
few - TRBJ2-1 TRBV3-1 CASSQSSLNEQFF TGTGCCAGCAGCCAATCTAGTTTGAATGAGCAGTTCTTC
- - TRBJ2-4 TRBV20-1 CSASPPSTQAKNIQYF TGCAGTGCTAGTCCACCCAGTACTCAGGCCAAAAACATTCAGTACTTC
few TRBD1 TRBJ2-7 TRBV10-3 CAISELRDRVGEQYF TGTGCCATCAGTGAGCTCCGGGACAGGGTGGGCGAGCAGTACTTC